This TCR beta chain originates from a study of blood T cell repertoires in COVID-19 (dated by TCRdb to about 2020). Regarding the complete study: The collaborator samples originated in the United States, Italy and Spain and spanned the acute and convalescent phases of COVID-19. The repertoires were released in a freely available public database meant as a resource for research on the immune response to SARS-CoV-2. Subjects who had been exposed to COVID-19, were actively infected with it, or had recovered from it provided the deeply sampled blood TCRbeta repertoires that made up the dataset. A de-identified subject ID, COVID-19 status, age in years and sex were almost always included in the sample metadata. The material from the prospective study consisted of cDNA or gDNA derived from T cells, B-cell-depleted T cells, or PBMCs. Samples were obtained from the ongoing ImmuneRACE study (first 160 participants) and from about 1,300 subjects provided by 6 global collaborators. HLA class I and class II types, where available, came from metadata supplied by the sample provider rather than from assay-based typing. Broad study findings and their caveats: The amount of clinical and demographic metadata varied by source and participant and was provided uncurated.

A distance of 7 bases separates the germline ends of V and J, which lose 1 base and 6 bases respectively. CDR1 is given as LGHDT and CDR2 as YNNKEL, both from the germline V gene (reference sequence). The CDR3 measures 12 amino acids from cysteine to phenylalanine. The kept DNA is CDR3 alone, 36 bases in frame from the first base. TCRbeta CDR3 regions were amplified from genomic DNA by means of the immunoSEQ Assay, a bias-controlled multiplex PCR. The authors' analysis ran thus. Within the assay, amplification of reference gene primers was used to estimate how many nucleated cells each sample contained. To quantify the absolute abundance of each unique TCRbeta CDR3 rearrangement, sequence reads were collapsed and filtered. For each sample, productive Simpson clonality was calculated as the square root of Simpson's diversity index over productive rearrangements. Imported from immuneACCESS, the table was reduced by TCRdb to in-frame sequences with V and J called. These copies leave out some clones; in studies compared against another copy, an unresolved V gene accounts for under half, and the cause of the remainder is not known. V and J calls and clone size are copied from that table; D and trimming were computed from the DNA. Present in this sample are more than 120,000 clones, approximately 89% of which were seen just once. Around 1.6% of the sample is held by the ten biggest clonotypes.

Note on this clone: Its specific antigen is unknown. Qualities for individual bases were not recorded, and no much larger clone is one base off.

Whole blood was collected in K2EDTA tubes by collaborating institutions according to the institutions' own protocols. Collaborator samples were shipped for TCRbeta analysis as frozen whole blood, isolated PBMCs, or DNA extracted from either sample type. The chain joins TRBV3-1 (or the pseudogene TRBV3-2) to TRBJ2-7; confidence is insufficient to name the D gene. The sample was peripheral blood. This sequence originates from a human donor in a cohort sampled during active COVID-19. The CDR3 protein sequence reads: CASSQVPSEQYF. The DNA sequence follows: TGTGCCAGCAGCCAAGTCCCGAGCGAGCAGTACTTC.